What follows are 16 T cell receptor beta chains derived from one specimen sequenced in a study of shared clonotypes between healthy human individuals. Method: immunoSEQ multiplex PCR; TCRdb's copy keeps in-frame clones and lacks some. Of 2 million to 2.5 million clones detected, approximately 93% appear once; the ten largest clones hold about 0.39%. Sequences were obtained from naive CD4+ T cells from PBMCs. The subset was: CD45RA+ positively selected. The receptor set was obtained from a young man in good health. Some clones in this sample may be carry-over from other donors' samples.

The J gene is TRBJ2-5, the V gene TRBV2; 8 bases agree with TRBD1. Germline V lookup: CDR1 SNHLY, CDR2 FYNNEI. CDR3 length: 14 residues. V shed 7 bases and J 4 bases; nucleotides not matched to a gene: 8. CDR3: CASKVRGRGETQYF. The CDR3 DNA reads TGTGCCAGCAAGGTCAGGGGGCGAGGAGAGACCCAGTACTTC.

This chain links TRBV5-1 with TRBJ1-3; D is unresolved. This CDR3 region has 16 residues. The germline gives CDR1 SGHRS, CDR2 YFSETQ. Trimming shortened V by 0 bases and J by 2 bases, and 12 bases separated the two germline ends. This CDR3 is CASSLGSTTPGNTIYF. As DNA, the CDR3 is TGCGCCAGCAGCTTGGGGAGTACCACCCCTGGAAACACCATATATTTT.

The chain links TRBV5-8 to TRBJ1-1; no clear D. This CDR3 has 15 residues. Germline assignment: CDR1 SGHTS and CDR2 YDEGEE. V gave up 1 base and J gave up 6 bases, with 16 bases separating them. Here the CDR3 reads CASSLIGRLLSEAFF. CDR3 nucleotide sequence: TGTGCCAGCAGCTTGATCGGCAGATTACTCTCTGAAGCTTTCTTT.

The V and J genes are TRBV7-3 and TRBJ2-7; D tentatively reads TRBD1 or TRBD2 (7 bases each). Germline V gene data show CDR1 as SGHTA and CDR2 as FQGTGA. V was pared by 2 bases and J by 5 bases, with 16 bases between. The CDR3 length is 15 residues. CDR3 amino acids: CASSLSQGGIDEQYF. CDR3 bases: TGTGCCAGCAGCTTATCGCAGGGGGGGATCGACGAGCAGTACTTC.

The chain uses TRBV7-9 and TRBJ1-2, with D possibly matching TRBD1 (5 bases). In germline, CDR1 is SEHNR, CDR2 FQNEAQ (reference sequence). Trimming pared 2 bases from V and 4 bases from J, leaving 17 bases between. The CDR3 has 16 residues. This chain's CDR3 is CASSLSGIGQGYGYTF. CDR3 nucleotide sequence: TGTGCCAGCAGCTTATCTGGCATTGGTCAGGGCTATGGCTACACCTTC.

The chain couples TRBV28 to TRBJ1-4; TRBD1 is a possible D gene (6 bases). The germline CDR1 and CDR2 sequences are MDHEN and SYDVKM. Trimming removed 7 bases at V and 8 bases at J, with 23 bases between. The CDR3 has 16 amino acids. This CDR3 reads CASTHIAGGGQEKLFF. As DNA, the CDR3 is TGTGCCAGCACCCATATTGCGGGGGGCGGCCAAGAAAAACTGTTTTTT.

V gene TRBV19 combines with J gene TRBJ1-4, with 7 nucleotides matching TRBD1. From germline, CDR1 is LNHDA and CDR2 SQIVND (reference sequence). Trimming at V came to 7 bases and at J to 7 bases, leaving 12 bases not matched to a gene. There are 15 residues in the CDR3. CDR3 in amino acids: CASTPRRGLVEKLFF. The CDR3 DNA reads as TGTGCCAGTACCCCAAGAAGGGGGCTGGTTGAAAAACTGTTTTTT.

The genes are TRBV4-2 and TRBJ2-5; D possibly corresponds to TRBD1 (6 bases). CDR1 and CDR2 (germline): LGHNA, YNFKEQ. V was trimmed by 1 base and J by 4 bases, leaving 13 bases between them. This CDR3 region has 15 residues. The CDR3 bases are TGTGCCAGCAGCCAAGGCAGGGGCGCCGGAGAGACCCAGTACTTC. This sequence encodes CASSQGRGAGETQYF.

The V gene is TRBV5-4, the J gene TRBJ1-2; 7 bases agree with TRBD1. Trimming removed 5 bases from V and 1 base from J; junction bases left unmatched: 8. Looked up from germline, CDR1 is SGHNT and CDR2 is YYREEE (reference sequence). This CDR3 spans 15 amino acids. The CDR3 DNA reads as TGTGCCAGCAGAGAGGGACAGATGATTAACTATGGCTACACCTTC. It translates to CASREGQMINYGYTF.

Notes on this clone: Different DNA sequences within this sample yield the same CDR3. The chain couples TRBV11-2 to TRBJ2-5, with TRBD2 identical over 7 bases. The J segment lost 5 bases and the V segment lost 3 bases, leaving 0 bases of the junction unmatched. Germline V lookup: CDR1 SGHAT, CDR2 FQNNGV. The CDR3 runs to 12 residues. CDR3 in amino acids: CASSFGGETQYF. CDR3 bases: TGTGCCAGCAGCTTCGGGGGGGAGACCCAGTACTTC.

This rearrangement joins TRBV5-6 to TRBJ2-7; D possibly uses TRBD1 or TRBD2 (6 bases each). Germline V gene sequence: CDR1 SGHDT, CDR2 YYEEEE. Deletions cut 0 bases from V and 4 bases from J, with 14 bases between. CDR3 size: 15 residues. The CDR3 DNA reads TGTGCCAGCAGCTTGGATGGAGGAGGGGGGTACGAGCAGTACTTC. This encodes CASSLDGGGGYEQYF.

CDR3 sequence: CASSFSGRGNTEAFF. In DNA form, the CDR3 reads TGTGCCAGCAGTTTCTCCGGGAGGGGCAACACTGAAGCTTTCTTT. The V and J genes are TRBV6-5 and TRBJ1-1; the D gene is possibly TRBD1 (5 bases). V gave up 4 bases and J gave up 2 bases, with 14 bases separating them. The CDR3 is 15 amino acids. Looked up from germline, CDR1 is MNHEY and CDR2 is SVGAGI.

The chain uses TRBV5-4 and TRBJ2-7; TRBD1 agrees at 9 bases. Germline V gene data show CDR1 as SGHNT and CDR2 as YYREEE (reference sequence). This CDR3 has 14 residues. V trimming: 4 bases; J trimming: 4 bases; junction bases outside the gene matches: 6. The CDR3 sequence is CASSPRDRDYEQYF. CDR3 in DNA: TGTGCCAGCAGCCCCCGGGACAGGGATTACGAGCAGTACTTC.

V gene TRBV27 combines with J gene TRBJ2-7; 10 bases fit TRBD2. Trimming took 3 bases from V and 3 from J; bases not matched to a gene: 11. The CDR3 contains 17 residues. From germline, CDR1 is MNHEY and CDR2 SMNVEV (reference sequence). CDR3 residues: CASSFRTGTSANYEQYF. CDR3 DNA sequence: TGTGCCAGCAGTTTTCGGACCGGGACTAGCGCAAACTACGAGCAGTACTTC.

The chain carries TRBV4-1 and TRBJ1-1; the D is unclear. The CDR3 spans 14 residues. The germline V gene encodes CDR1 MGHRA and CDR2 YSYEKL. V lost 4 bases and J lost 1, with 10 bases in between. The CDR3 DNA sequence: TGCGCCAGCAGCCCCGCCGTCCAGAACACTGAAGCTTTCTTT. It specifies CASSPAVQNTEAFF.

V gene TRBV9 combines with J gene TRBJ1-2; weak D call: TRBD1 (5 bases). Germline V lookup: CDR1 SGDLS, CDR2 YYNGEE. Between the trimmed V and J ends, which lost 2 bases and 4 bases, there was a span of 12 bases. The length of the CDR3 is 14 residues. The DNA for the CDR3 is TGTGCCAGCAGCGTTTGGGACCTCTCCTATGGCTACACCTTC. Its translation: CASSVWDLSYGYTF.